This T cell receptor beta chain came from a study of T cells in tuberculosis (dated by TCRdb to 2016 to 2018). At the level of the whole study: The study combined CD1B tetramers and high-throughput TCR immunosequencing to characterize T cells specific for the mycobacterial lipid antigen glucose monomycolate (GMM). In a South African clinical cohort, IGRA-negative adolescents, IGRA-positive adolescents with latent tuberculosis and adults with active tuberculosis were compared, with ten to eleven people in each group. PBMC from patients with active tuberculosis were archived either before the start of standard anti-tuberculosis treatment or within 7 days of starting that treatment. Results the study describes overall, beyond this receptor: Compared with IGRA-negative controls, TCR-alpha repertoires from active tuberculosis had smaller mean NN-distances to GMM-specific TCRs, which suggests that these TCRs underwent clonal expansion. Clinical samples were selected based on the availability of cryopreserved specimens, with adults included as active tuberculosis cases and adolescents included as controls. An accuracy of more than 80% (AUROC 0.90) was reached by a classifier using the diverse GMM-specific repertoire, compared with more than 65% accuracy when GEM motif frequencies were used. Shorter CDR3-alpha lengths in active tuberculosis patients partly drove the smaller NN-distances, and the TCR-beta difference was not statistically significant.

The CDR3 sequence holds 12 residues, the cysteine and phenylalanine included. The kept DNA is CDR3 alone, 36 bases in frame from the first base. The germline V gene provides CDR1 MNHNS and CDR2 SASEGT. Active tuberculosis patients were HIV-seronegative South African adults aged 18 years or older with a new diagnosis. Confirmation of active tuberculosis came from positive sputum smear microscopy and/or a positive M. tuberculosis culture. Immunosequencing was performed on unsorted cryopreserved PBMC and covered 100,000 or so T cells per clinical donor on average. Points on this clone: This receptor's antigen is unknown. The junction departs from the called germline gene at one end, perhaps through a read error.

The immunoSEQ multiplex PCR assay was used to generate TCR libraries, with TCR-beta and/or TCR-alpha/delta assays applied to each sample. The Illumina high-throughput platform was used to sequence the amplified TCR libraries. On the study's bioinformatics: Clustering and dimensionality reduction were performed using pairwise TCRdist distances among GMM-specific receptors from ex vivo sorted or in vitro expanded T cells. Each clinical repertoire was scored by mean NN-distance, the average TCRdist to the nearest 10% of tetramer-positive reference sequences. GEM TCR motif frequency was calculated as the fraction of unique TCRs that matched known GEM sequences in V/J usage and CDR3 length. Linear discriminant analysis with leave-one-out cross-validation, implemented in scikit-learn, was used to classify active tuberculosis. The table was pulled from immuneACCESS by TCRdb, which kept in-frame rearrangements only. Such tables lose some clones; where checked, under half of the loss comes from unresolved V genes, and the rest has no known cause. V and J calls and clone size are as listed in that table; D and trimming were resolved from the DNA. Within this sample are around 10,000 clones, with about 93% of them counted one time only. 13% of the sample comes from the top ten.

Sequenced sample: PBMCs. Recombination connected TRBV6-1 to TRBJ2-1; TRBD2 aligns with 9 central bases. The clonotype originates from an adult with tuberculosis. The bases are TGTGCCAGCAGTGAATGGGGCGGGAGGGCGGTCTTC. This codes for CASSEWGGRAVF.